This TCR beta chain was sequenced in a study of cytomegalovirus exposure and HLA in healthy donors. The study, taken as a whole, reports: The classifier reportedly diagnosed cytomegalovirus status with high sensitivity and specificity. Rare TCR sequences dominated, though some public TCRs recurred in many donors. Highest at DRB1 and lowest at HLA-C, TCR association rates differed among HLA loci in a later analysis.

As for this clone: Its cognate antigen is unknown.

The PCR had 60 Vbeta and 13 Jbeta primers. As handled by the study authors: A later analysis counted some 87 million unique TCR beta chains, some 10 million shared. Data came from immunoSEQ multiplex PCR; TCRdb stores just in-frame clones and leaves some out. That table gives V, J and clone size, and the DNA gave D and trimming. The sample yields tens of thousands of clones, approximately 80% seen once. V lost 0 bases to trimming and J lost 13 bases; unmatched junction nucleotides: 8. The germline CDR1 and CDR2 sequences are LNHNV and YYDKDF (reference sequence). The CDR3 runs to 14 residues. The V call is TRBV15, the J call TRBJ2-1; 8 positions agree with TRBD2. This receptor was taken from a man younger than 35 in good health and CMV-seropositive. Sequencing was done on a sample of PBMCs. The CDR3 region is CATSRDMGSGSQFF. The CDR3 DNA sequence: TGTGCCACCAGCAGAGATATGGGGAGCGGGAGTCAGTTCTTC.